The 23 T cell receptor beta chains below come from one sample, sequenced in a study of T cell responses to AZD1222 COVID-19 vaccine. The data were produced by immunoSEQ multiplex PCR, yet TCRdb's version contains in-frame clones alone and is incomplete. The sample holds tens of thousands of clones, approximately 91% seen once. Specimen: peripheral blood, collected on day 0 of AZD1222 vaccination. Every receptor here comes from an adult in good health.

The chain couples TRBV19 to TRBJ1-1, with 11 bases fitting TRBD1. The CDR3 totals 15 residues. Trimming at V came to 3 bases and at J to 7 bases, leaving 7 bases not matched to a gene. Germline V gives CDR1 LNHDA, CDR2 SQIVND (reference sequence). The CDR3 sequence: CASSIRDRGRNEAFF. The CDR3 DNA sequence: TGTGCCAGTAGTATCAGGGACAGGGGGAGAAATGAAGCTTTCTTT.

This chain links TRBV7-8 with TRBJ1-3; TRBD1 might be the D (5 bases). The CDR3 contains 17 residues. V was pared by 1 base and J by 4 bases, with 17 bases between. Germline CDR1 reads SGHVS; CDR2 reads FQNEAQ. CDR3 amino acids: CASSLGPRGASGNTIYF. CDR3 bases: TGTGCCAGCAGCTTAGGACCTCGAGGGGCGTCCGGAAACACCATATATTTT.

This chain links TRBV6-1 with TRBJ2-3; no reliable D call. Germline V lookup: CDR1 MNHNS, CDR2 SASEGT. Trimming shortened V by 2 bases and J by 11 bases, and 8 bases separated the two germline ends. This CDR3 contains 11 residues. This chain's CDR3 is CASSERPGQYF. The DNA of the CDR3 is TGTGCCAGCAGTGAAAGACCGGGGCAGTATTTT.

The chain combines TRBV28 with TRBJ1-2; D is undetermined. CDR1 MDHEN and CDR2 SYDVKM come from the germline V gene. The CDR3 contains 13 residues. With 7 bases removed from V and 3 bases from J, the gap between germline ends came to 12 bases. The chain's CDR3 is CASTEMADYGYTF. CDR3 DNA: TGTGCCAGCACCGAAATGGCGGACTATGGCTACACCTTC.

The V gene is TRBV27, the J gene TRBJ2-7; 10 bases map to TRBD1. The CDR3 contains 14 residues. Losses at the gene ends were 3 bases for V and 3 bases for J; bases not matched to a gene: 2. Germline V gene data show CDR1 as MNHEY and CDR2 as SMNVEV (reference sequence). This chain's CDR3 is CASSLGQGSYEQYF. CDR3 in DNA: TGTGCCAGCAGTTTGGGACAGGGGAGCTACGAGCAGTACTTC.

The chain couples TRBV9 to TRBJ2-5; 15 positions agree with TRBD2. V lost 3 bases and J lost 5; bases outside the gene matches: 11. The CDR3 is 18 amino acids. Germline V gene data show CDR1 as SGDLS and CDR2 as YYNGEE. CDR3 DNA sequence: TGTGCCAGCAGCGCACGGGGACTAGCGGGGGGCCGAGGGGAGACCCAGTACTTC. Protein sequence: CASSARGLAGGRGETQYF.

This clone was seen just once. This sequence joins TRBV30 and TRBJ2-3; D gene ambiguous. CDR3 length equals 12 residues. From germline, CDR1 is GTSNPN and CDR2 SVGIG (reference sequence). V shed 3 bases and J shed 0 bases, with 4 bases lying between them. CDR3 sequence reads: CAWSASTDTQYF. The CDR3 nucleotides read TGTGCCTGGAGCGCGAGCACAGATACGCAGTATTTT. The entire variable domain, with the rest obtained from reference TRBV30 and TRBJ2-3, is as follows: SQTIHQWPATLVQPVGSPLSLECTVEGTSNPNLYWYRQAAGRGLQLLFYSVGIGQISSEVPQNLSASRPQDRQFILSSKKLLLSDSGFYLCAWSASTDTQYFGPGTRLTVL.

The chain links TRBV29-1 to TRBJ2-2; D unresolved. The CDR3 covers 16 residues. Germline values: CDR1 SQVTM, CDR2 ANQGSEA. Deletions cut 1 base from V and 5 bases from J, with 17 bases between. The CDR3 DNA reads TGCAGCGTTGAAGTGTGGGGAAATATGAATACCGGGGAGCTGTTTTTT. Translating gives CSVEVWGNMNTGELFF.

V and J are TRBV7-9 and TRBJ1-4, with a possible D match to TRBD1 (5 bases). Germline lookup yields CDR1 SEHNR and CDR2 FQNEAQ (reference sequence). V lost 1 base and J lost 8, with 17 bases in between. This CDR3 spans 16 amino acids. CDR3 sequence (DNA): TGTGCCAGCAGCTTAGTCTCTGGGACGGCGGGCGAAAAACTGTTTTTT. This codes for CASSLVSGTAGEKLFF.

The rearrangement joins TRBV2 to TRBJ2-1; 16 bases line up with TRBD2. The CDR3 runs 20 residues. Losses at the gene ends were 3 bases for V and 5 bases for J; bases not matched to a gene: 13. The germline V gene has CDR1 SNHLY and CDR2 FYNNEI. The CDR3 is CASSDAPGTSGGARHNEQFF. CDR3 in DNA: TGTGCCAGCAGTGACGCCCCCGGGACTAGCGGGGGGGCCCGCCACAATGAGCAGTTCTTC.

The J gene is TRBJ1-5, the V gene TRBV18; 12 bases match TRBD1. The junction had 6 bases not matched to a gene; V was cut back by 5 bases and J by 7 bases. Germline V gene lookup returns CDR1 KGHSH and CDR2 LQKENI. The CDR3 is 15 amino acids. The CDR3 bases are TGTGCCAGCTCAAACCGGGACAGGGGGCCACAGCCCCAGCATTTT. Protein sequence: CASSNRDRGPQPQHF.

As DNA, the CDR3 is TGTGCCAGCAGCTTAGACAGGGGGCAGCGGGGCTACACCTTC. Residues: CASSLDRGQRGYTF. This chain uses TRBV5-4 with TRBJ1-2; 10 bases are a match to TRBD1. The CDR3 totals 14 residues. The V gene's germline CDR1 is SGHNT and CDR2 YYREEE (reference sequence). The trim removed 2 bases at V and 8 bases at J, leaving 6 bases unmatched.

The chain carries TRBV5-5 and TRBJ1-5; D is perhaps TRBD1 (6 bases). In germline, CDR1 is SGHKS, CDR2 YYEKEE (reference sequence). V was clipped by 3 bases and J by 4 bases, with 14 bases between them. The CDR3 is made up of 15 amino acids. CDR3 protein: CASSWQTGLNQPQHF. The CDR3 DNA is TGTGCCAGCAGCTGGCAAACAGGGCTAAATCAGCCCCAGCATTTT.

The chain links TRBV19 to TRBJ2-7; tentatively, D is TRBD1 (6 bases). The CDR3 spans 14 residues. Trimming cost V 7 bases and J 3 bases, with 16 bases left between them. CDR1 LNHDA and CDR2 SQIVND come from the germline V gene (reference sequence). DNA for the CDR3: TGTGCCAGTATTCTGGACAGCCCATTCTACGAGCAGTACTTC. Its protein product is CASILDSPFYEQYF.

J is TRBJ2-2 and V is TRBV7-2; 14 bases fit TRBD2. The CDR3 has 17 amino acids. Trimming at V came to 6 bases and at J to 1 base, leaving 4 bases not matched to a gene. CDR1 and CDR2 (germline): SGHTA, FQGNSA. DNA of the CDR3: TGTGCCAGCAGTCGGACTAGCGGGGGGTTGAACACCGGGGAGCTGTTTTTT. It encodes CASSRTSGGLNTGELFF.

The chain has TRBV6-1 and TRBJ2-3, with D possibly matching TRBD2 (6 bases). The CDR3 covers 16 residues. The ends were cut back, 0 bases at V and 2 bases at J, with 12 bases in the middle. Germline loops: CDR1 MNHNS, CDR2 SASEGT. Here the CDR3 reads CASSEAPGEITDTQYF. The CDR3 nucleotides are TGTGCCAGCAGTGAAGCGCCGGGGGAGATCACAGATACGCAGTATTTT.

J is TRBJ1-1 and V is TRBV4-1; D might be TRBD1 (6 bases). V lost 1 base and J 6 bases, leaving 21 bases between the germline ends. This CDR3 has 17 residues. Germline assignment: CDR1 MGHRA and CDR2 YSYEKL. The CDR3 nucleotides read TGCGCCAGCAGCCAAGTAGGGGGACTAAGGAGGGAGGCTGAAGCTTTCTTT. Translation gives CASSQVGGLRREAEAFF.

The genes are TRBV6-5 and TRBJ2-7; D not resolved. Germline V gives CDR1 MNHEY, CDR2 SVGAGI. The CDR3 has 15 amino acids. The V end was cut by 2 bases, the J end by 0 bases, with 11 bases between. CDR3 loop: CASSYRWVSSYEQYF. The CDR3 nucleotides read TGTGCCAGCAGTTACCGTTGGGTTAGCTCCTACGAGCAGTACTTC.

DNA for the CDR3: TGCGCCAGCAGCGGGGGGCTGGATAGCACAGATACGCAGTATTTT. Its translation is CASSGGLDSTDTQYF. The chain recombines TRBV5-1 with TRBJ2-3; D might be TRBD1 or TRBD2, each matching 6 bases. Trimming left V 4 bases short and J 0 bases short, with 12 bases between. CDR1 and CDR2 from the germline V gene are SGHRS and YFSETQ. CDR3 length equals 15 residues.

This chain joins TRBV13 and TRBJ1-5, with D possibly being TRBD1 (5 bases). Trimming stripped 5 bases from V and 3 bases from J, with 23 bases between. Germline V CDR1 and CDR2: PRHDT, FYEKMQ (reference sequence). The CDR3 totals 18 residues. This CDR3 is CASSPGPRQLYPNQPQHF. In nucleotides, the CDR3 is TGTGCCAGCAGCCCGGGACCCCGACAATTATACCCCAATCAGCCCCAGCATTTT.

CDR3 residues: CASTPGGGRNTGELFF. DNA for the CDR3: TGTGCCAGCACCCCAGGCGGGGGCCGGAACACCGGGGAGCTGTTTTTT. J is TRBJ2-2 and V is TRBV28; perhaps TRBD2 as D (7 bases). V gave up 7 bases and J gave up 1 base, with 16 bases separating them. This CDR3 spans 16 amino acids. The germline V gene encodes CDR1 MDHEN and CDR2 SYDVKM. The full variable domain, its missing parts supplied by reference TRBV28 and TRBJ2-2, is DVKVTQSSRYLVKRTGEKVFLECVQDMDHENMFWYRQDPGLGLRLIYFSYDVKMKEKGDIPEGYSVSREKKERFSLILESASTNQTSMYLCASTPGGGRNTGELFFGEGSRLTVL.

CDR3 loop: CASSFDGYTF. In DNA form, the CDR3 reads TGTGCCAGCAGTTTTGATGGCTACACCTTC. V gene TRBV12-3 or TRBV12-4 combines with J gene TRBJ1-2; D gene uncertain. The CDR3 contains 10 residues. V lost 3 bases and J 6 bases, leaving 2 bases between the germline ends.

The chain combines TRBV4-1 with TRBJ1-3; no reliable D call. V was clipped by 0 bases and J by 0 bases, with 9 bases between them. The CDR3 totals 16 residues. Germline values: CDR1 MGHRA, CDR2 YSYEKL. The CDR3 protein is CASSQDVVSSGNTIYF. CDR3 coding DNA: TGCGCCAGCAGCCAAGATGTCGTCAGCTCTGGAAACACCATATATTTT.